Each of the 25 T cell receptor beta chains below was sequenced from the same sample in a study of CD8 T cells in Susac syndrome. With random hexamers, reverse transcription was performed on about 0.5 to 1 ug of RNA. TCRdb redid the calling of the immunoSEQ multiplex PCR reads with MiXCR, one entry per CDR3 protein. The table has about 300,000 distinct CDR3 sequences, 89% seen once. The sample consisted of CD8+ T cells from PBMCs. Receptors originate from a human donor with multiple sclerosis.

This clonotype has a single count. The chain uses TRBV20-1 and TRBJ2-5; 7 nucleotides match TRBD2. The ends lost 5 bases at V and 1 base at J; junction bases unmatched: 16. Germline loops: CDR1 DFQATT, CDR2 SNEGSKA (reference sequence). The CDR3 consists of 17 residues. The DNA for the CDR3 is TGCAGTGCTGAGGACACAAAGGAGCGGGGACTCCAAGAGACCCAGTACTTC. Its protein is CSAEDTKERGLQETQYF.

This chain connects TRBV10-3 to TRBJ2-7; D remains unclear. The CDR3 consists of 14 residues. Germline V CDR1 and CDR2: ENHRY, SYGVKD. The germline V and J ends were trimmed by 3 bases and 0 bases, with 9 bases remaining between them. CDR3 DNA sequence: TGTGCCATCAGTGAACTCAGATCCTCCTACGAGCAGTACTTC. It encodes CAISELRSSYEQYF.

This sequence joins TRBV4-3 and TRBJ2-7; D is perhaps TRBD1 (5 bases). The germline CDR1 and CDR2 sequences are LGHNA and YSLEER. This CDR3 comprises 17 residues. With 0 bases removed from V and 3 bases from J, the gap between germline ends came to 18 bases. As DNA, the CDR3 is TGCGCCAGCAGCCAAGATCTTGAGTTAGGGGTCTTCTACGAGCAGTACTTC. This translates into CASSQDLELGVFYEQYF.

The chain has TRBV5-4 and TRBJ2-5; D perhaps matches TRBD1 (6 bases). Germline V gene data show CDR1 as SGHNT and CDR2 as YYREEE (reference sequence). The CDR3 is 14 residues long. V lost 10 bases to trimming and J lost 4 bases, with 20 bases between them. The chain's CDR3 is CAWEQGRLSETQYF. The CDR3 coding sequence is TGTGCCTGGGAGCAGGGGAGACTATCAGAGACCCAGTACTTC. Full variable domain (outside the CDR3, taken from reference TRBV5-4 and TRBJ2-5): ETGVTQSPTHLIKTRGQQVTLRCSSQSGHNTVSWYQQALGQGPQFIFQYYREEENGRGNFPPRFSGLQFPNYSSELNVNALELDDSALYLCAWEQGRLSETQYFGPGTRLLVL.

The chain employs TRBV27 and TRBJ2-1, with 11 bases matching TRBD2. This CDR3 contains 18 residues. Germline lookup yields CDR1 MNHEY and CDR2 SMNVEV (reference sequence). With V trimmed by 6 bases and J by 6 bases, 16 bases remained unmatched. CDR3 amino acids: CASSALFKIAGGRNEQFF. The CDR3 DNA follows: TGTGCCAGCAGCGCCCTATTTAAGATAGCGGGAGGGCGCAATGAGCAGTTCTTC.

The CDR3 DNA reads TGTGCCAGTAGGGGCGAACAGGGGACCCAGCAAGAGACCCAGTACTTC. Its translation is CASRGEQGTQQETQYF. The rearrangement joins TRBV19 to TRBJ2-5; 7 bases fit TRBD1. Germline V gene sequence: CDR1 LNHDA, CDR2 SQIVND (reference sequence). Trimming at V came to 6 bases and at J to 2 bases, leaving 12 bases not matched to a gene. CDR3 length equals 16 residues.

J is TRBJ2-7 and V is TRBV12-3 or TRBV12-4, with 9 bases matching TRBD2. V dropped 5 bases and J dropped 6; count of bases not matched to a gene: 8. The CDR3 runs 14 residues. CDR3 residues: CASSPGTSLREQYF. CDR3 in DNA: TGTGCCAGCAGTCCCGGGACTAGCTTGCGCGAGCAGTACTTC.

The genes are TRBV6-2 or TRBV6-3 and TRBJ2-2, with a weak D call TRBD2 (6 bases). The CDR3 length is 15 residues. Trimming removed 4 bases from V and 3 bases from J, with 12 bases in between. The germline gives CDR1 MNHEY, CDR2 SVGEGT. CDR3 nucleotide sequence: TGTGCCAGCAGTTTTAGCGGAGCTGACACCGGGGAGCTGTTTTTT. Translating it yields CASSFSGADTGELFF.

CDR3 sequence: CASSVDGTPSTDTQYF. As DNA, the CDR3 is TGTGCCAGCAGCGTAGATGGGACTCCCAGCACAGATACGCAGTATTTT. The chain is built from TRBV9 and TRBJ2-3, with a weak D call TRBD2 (6 bases). With 0 bases removed from V and 0 bases from J, the gap between germline ends came to 11 bases. CDR1 is SGDLS and CDR2 is YYNGEE in the germline V gene. The CDR3 has 16 residues.

This clonotype has more than one count but fewer than ten. The rearrangement links TRBV7-6 to TRBJ2-3; perhaps TRBD2 as D (7 bases). This CDR3 comprises 14 residues. Germline V gives CDR1 SGHVS, CDR2 FNYEAQ. The V and J ends lost 5 bases and 6 bases respectively, with 15 bases between them. The CDR3 DNA reads as TGTGCCAGCAGCCTAGGGGGGGGAAGCGATACGCAGTATTTT. Translated, it gives CASSLGGGSDTQYF.

The chain combines TRBV19 with TRBJ2-1, with 13 bases lining up with TRBD2. The junction had 2 bases not matched to a gene; V was cut back by 10 bases and J by 5 bases. Germline CDR1 is LNHDA and CDR2 is SQIVND (reference sequence). There are 13 residues in the CDR3. CDR3 residues: CATGLAGDNEQFF. The CDR3 nucleotides read TGTGCCACAGGACTAGCGGGGGACAATGAGCAGTTCTTC.

V is TRBV2 and J is TRBJ2-7, with 9 bases matching TRBD2. This CDR3 region has 12 residues. CDR1 is SNHLY and CDR2 is FYNNEI in the germline V gene. With V trimmed by 7 bases and J by 6 bases, 4 bases remained unmatched. The chain's CDR3 is CASTSGIGEQYF. DNA for the CDR3: TGTGCCAGCACTAGCGGGATCGGCGAGCAGTACTTC.

The chain joins TRBV12-3 or TRBV12-4 to TRBJ2-2; TRBD2 might be the D (6 bases). V shed 3 bases and J shed 0 bases, with 14 bases lying between them. The CDR3 loop spans 17 amino acids. The CDR3 bases are TGTGCCAGCAGTTTGGAGTGGGACTCCACGAACACCGGGGAGCTGTTTTTT. It is translated as CASSLEWDSTNTGELFF.

The chain couples TRBV20-1 to TRBJ1-1, with D unclear. With 2 bases removed from V and 6 bases from J, the gap between germline ends came to 16 bases. The length of the CDR3 is 14 residues. CDR1 is DFQATT and CDR2 is SNEGSKA in the germline V gene (reference sequence). CDR3: CSARPLTVGPEAFF. CDR3 coding DNA: TGCAGTGCTAGACCTTTGACGGTGGGTCCTGAAGCTTTCTTT.

V usage is TRBV4-1 and J usage is TRBJ2-1; 8 nucleotides align to TRBD1. CDR1 and CDR2 from the germline V gene are MGHRA and YSYEKL. The trim removed 1 base at V and 7 bases at J, leaving 12 bases unmatched. CDR3 length: 17 amino acids. CDR3 DNA sequence: TGCGCCAGCAGCCAAGGGCCGGCGGACAGGGAGAGGAATGAGCAGTTCTTC. Its protein product is CASSQGPADRERNEQFF.

This chain joins TRBV10-3 and TRBJ1-6, with a weak D call TRBD1 (5 bases). The germline CDR1 and CDR2 sequences are ENHRY and SYGVKD. The CDR3 is made up of 14 amino acids. Between the trimmed V and J ends, which lost 8 bases and 4 bases, there was a span of 12 bases. The CDR3 nucleotides read TGTGCCATCGGGGACGGAAGTTATAATTCACCCCTCCACTTT. Residues: CAIGDGSYNSPLHF.

This sequence joins TRBV20-1 and TRBJ2-1; D may be TRBD1 (5 bases). CDR1 and CDR2 (germline): DFQATT, SNEGSKA (reference sequence). Trimming cost V 3 bases and J 1 base, with 7 bases left between them. The CDR3 has 13 residues. CDR3: CSARGPSYNEQFF. The CDR3 nucleotides are TGCAGTGCTAGGGGGCCGTCCTACAATGAGCAGTTCTTC.

V usage is TRBV12-3 or TRBV12-4 and J usage is TRBJ2-7; 10 bases are shared with TRBD1. V shed 8 bases, J shed 7 bases, and the junction held 8 bases outside the gene matches. This CDR3 has 13 amino acids. The CDR3 DNA sequence: TGTGCCAGCCTCGGGACAGGGGTGTGGGAGCAGTACTTC. Protein sequence: CASLGTGVWEQYF.

V and J are TRBV6-6 and TRBJ2-1, with unresolved D. Germline V lookup: CDR1 MNHNY, CDR2 SVGAGI (reference sequence). V was cut by 4 bases and J by 4 bases, with 14 bases left in between. This CDR3 contains 15 residues. This CDR3 is CASSLLNLIYNEQFF. The CDR3 DNA reads as TGTGCCAGCAGTTTACTCAACCTAATTTACAATGAGCAGTTCTTC.

V and J are TRBV5-4 and TRBJ2-7, with 8 bases aligning to TRBD1. The CDR3 runs to 15 residues. CDR1 SGHNT and CDR2 YYREEE come from the germline V gene (reference sequence). The J segment lost 3 bases and the V segment lost 1 base, leaving 6 bases of the junction unmatched. CDR3: CASSLSGGRGYEQYF. CDR3 DNA sequence: TGTGCCAGCAGCTTGTCAGGGGGCAGGGGCTACGAGCAGTACTTC.

Turning to this clonotype: The germline gene is not matched at one end of the junction; a read error may be the cause. V and J are TRBV4-1 and TRBJ2-4, with D perhaps assigned TRBD1 or TRBD2 (5 bases each). The CDR3 consists of 16 residues. CDR1 is MGHRA, CDR2 YSYEKL, per germline. Here the CDR3 reads CASSHIGRGAKDIQYF. In DNA form, the CDR3 reads TGCGCCAGCAGTCATATCGGAAGGGGAGCCAAAGACATTCAGTACTTC.

The chain employs TRBV27 and TRBJ2-7; perhaps TRBD1 as D (6 bases). In germline, CDR1 is MNHEY, CDR2 SMNVEV (reference sequence). This CDR3 is 12 amino acids long. V lost 9 bases, J lost 6 bases, and 15 bases lay in between. CDR3: CASWGPSGEQYF. DNA for the CDR3: TGTGCCAGTTGGGGGCCATCGGGCGAGCAGTACTTC.

V usage is TRBV19 and J usage is TRBJ2-2; possibly TRBD1 or TRBD2 for D (5 bases each). The CDR3 runs to 15 residues. The germline V gene has CDR1 LNHDA and CDR2 SQIVND (reference sequence). The germline V and J ends were trimmed by 1 base and 5 bases, with 11 bases remaining between them. The CDR3 region is CASSIGLGPTGELFF. For the CDR3, the DNA is TGTGCCAGTAGTATAGGCTTGGGACCTACCGGGGAGCTGTTTTTT.

In DNA, the CDR3 is TGTGCCATCAGTGAGACAGGGTGGAATCAGCCCCAGCATTTT. Its translation is CAISETGWNQPQHF. The chain has TRBV10-3 and TRBJ1-5; possibly TRBD1 for D (6 bases). Germline lookup yields CDR1 ENHRY and CDR2 SYGVKD. This CDR3 has 14 amino acids. Trimming removed 2 bases at V and 4 bases at J, with 9 bases between.

The V gene is TRBV5-4, the J gene TRBJ2-7, with 7 bases identical to TRBD1. V was clipped by 0 bases and J by 3 bases; unmatched bases: 6. This CDR3 region has 15 residues. Germline CDR1 and CDR2: SGHNT and YYREEE (reference sequence). The CDR3 DNA sequence: TGTGCCAGCAGCTTGGCCGTCGCAGGGGGCTACGAGCAGTACTTC. Its protein is CASSLAVAGGYEQYF. Using reference TRBV5-4 and TRBJ2-7 for the parts outside the CDR3, the full variable domain is ETGVTQSPTHLIKTRGQQVTLRCSSQSGHNTVSWYQQALGQGPQFIFQYYREEENGRGNFPPRFSGLQFPNYSSELNVNALELDDSALYLCASSLAVAGGYEQYFGPGTRLTVT.